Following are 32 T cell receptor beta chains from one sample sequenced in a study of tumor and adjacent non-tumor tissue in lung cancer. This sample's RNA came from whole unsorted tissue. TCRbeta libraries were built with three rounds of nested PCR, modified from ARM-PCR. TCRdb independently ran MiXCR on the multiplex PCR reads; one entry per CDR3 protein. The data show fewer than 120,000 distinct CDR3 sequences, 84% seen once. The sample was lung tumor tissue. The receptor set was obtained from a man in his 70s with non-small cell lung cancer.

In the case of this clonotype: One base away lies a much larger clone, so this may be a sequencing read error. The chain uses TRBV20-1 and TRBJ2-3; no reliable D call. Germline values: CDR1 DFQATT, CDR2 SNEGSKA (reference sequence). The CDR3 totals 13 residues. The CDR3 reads CGAISPGTDTQYF. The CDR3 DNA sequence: TGCGGTGCTATCAGCCCAGGCACAGATACGCAGTATTTT.

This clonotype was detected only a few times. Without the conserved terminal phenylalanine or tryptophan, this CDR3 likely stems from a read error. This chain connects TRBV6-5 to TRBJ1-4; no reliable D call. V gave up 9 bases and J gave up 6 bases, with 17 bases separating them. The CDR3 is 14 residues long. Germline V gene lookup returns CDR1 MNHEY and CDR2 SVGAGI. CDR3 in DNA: TGTGCCAGTAGGCCCACAGAGCCCTATGAAAAACTGTTTTTA. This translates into CASRPTEPYEKLFL.

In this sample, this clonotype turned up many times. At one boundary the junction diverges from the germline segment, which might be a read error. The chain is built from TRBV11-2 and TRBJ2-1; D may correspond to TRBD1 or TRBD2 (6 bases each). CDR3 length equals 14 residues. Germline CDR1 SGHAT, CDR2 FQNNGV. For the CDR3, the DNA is TGTGCCAGCGGCTTAGTTTGGGGGGCGAATGAGCAGTTCTTC. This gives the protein CASGLVWGANEQFF.

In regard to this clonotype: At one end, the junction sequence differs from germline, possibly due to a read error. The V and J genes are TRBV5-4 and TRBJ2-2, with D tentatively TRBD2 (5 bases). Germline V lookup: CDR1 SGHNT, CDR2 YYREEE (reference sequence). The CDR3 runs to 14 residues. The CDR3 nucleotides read TGTGCCAGCAGCCTACTACAAAACATCGGGGAGCTGTTCTTT. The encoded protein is CASSLLQNIGELFF.

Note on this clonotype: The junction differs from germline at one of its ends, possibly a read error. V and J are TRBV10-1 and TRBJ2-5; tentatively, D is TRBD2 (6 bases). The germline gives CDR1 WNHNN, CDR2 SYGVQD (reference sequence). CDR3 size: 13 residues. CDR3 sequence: CDSSRLVRETQYF. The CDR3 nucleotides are TGCGACAGCAGTCGACTAGTACGCGAGACTCAGTACTTC.

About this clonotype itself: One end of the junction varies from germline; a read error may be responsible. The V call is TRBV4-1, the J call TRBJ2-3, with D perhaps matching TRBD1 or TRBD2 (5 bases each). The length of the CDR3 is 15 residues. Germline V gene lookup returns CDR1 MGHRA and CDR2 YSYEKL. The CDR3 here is CASGGFRDPGCYAVF. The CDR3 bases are TGCGCCAGCGGGGGATTTCGGGACCCCGGGTGCTACGCAGTATTT.

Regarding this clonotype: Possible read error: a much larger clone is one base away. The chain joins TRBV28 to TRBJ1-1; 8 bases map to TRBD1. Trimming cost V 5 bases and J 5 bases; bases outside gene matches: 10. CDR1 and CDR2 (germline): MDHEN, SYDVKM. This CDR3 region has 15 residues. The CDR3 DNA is TGTGCCAGCAGTCCATGGGGACAGGTGGGTACTGAAGCTTTCTTT. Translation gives CASSPWGQVGTEAFF.

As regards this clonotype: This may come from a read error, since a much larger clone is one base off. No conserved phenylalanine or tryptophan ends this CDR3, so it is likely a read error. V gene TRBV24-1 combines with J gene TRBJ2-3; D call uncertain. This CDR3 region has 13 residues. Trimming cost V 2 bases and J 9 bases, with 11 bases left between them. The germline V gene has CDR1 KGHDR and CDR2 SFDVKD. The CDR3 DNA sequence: TGTGCCACCAGTGATTCACGGTCACTGACGCAGTATTCT. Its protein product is CATSDSRSLTQYS.

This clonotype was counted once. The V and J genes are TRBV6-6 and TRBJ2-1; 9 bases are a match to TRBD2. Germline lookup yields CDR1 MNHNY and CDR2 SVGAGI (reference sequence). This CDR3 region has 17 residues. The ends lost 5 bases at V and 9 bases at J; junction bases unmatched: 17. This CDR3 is CASSNPGPAGGVGEQFF. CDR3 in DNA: TGTGCCAGCAGTAACCCGGGACCAGCGGGAGGCGTCGGTGAGCAGTTCTTC.

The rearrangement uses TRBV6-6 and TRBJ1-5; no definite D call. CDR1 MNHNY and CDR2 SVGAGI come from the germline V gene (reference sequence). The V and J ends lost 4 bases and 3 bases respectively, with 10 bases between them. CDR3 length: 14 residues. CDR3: CASSSAQFNQPQHF. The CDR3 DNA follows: TGTGCCAGCAGTTCAGCGCAGTTCAATCAGCCCCAGCATTTT.

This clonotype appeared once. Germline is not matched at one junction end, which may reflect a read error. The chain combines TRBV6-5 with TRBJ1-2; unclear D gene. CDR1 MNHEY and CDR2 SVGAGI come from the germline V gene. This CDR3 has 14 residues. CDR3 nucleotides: TGTACCAGCACTTATTACAGCACTAACTATGGCTACACCTTC. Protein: CTSTYYSTNYGYTF.

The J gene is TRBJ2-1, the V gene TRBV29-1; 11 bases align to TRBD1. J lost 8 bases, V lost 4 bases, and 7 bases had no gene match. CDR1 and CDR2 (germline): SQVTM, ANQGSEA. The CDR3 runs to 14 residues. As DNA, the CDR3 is TGCAGCGTTGGGCTAGGACAGGGGGCCTATGAGCAGTTCTTC. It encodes CSVGLGQGAYEQFF.

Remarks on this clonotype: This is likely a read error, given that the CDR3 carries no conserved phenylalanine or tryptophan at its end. The CDR3 nucleotides read TGCAGCGTTGATGAGGGCGCAGATACGCAGTATTTA. It codes for CSVDEGADTQYL. The V gene is TRBV29-1, the J gene TRBJ2-3; TRBD2 might be the D (5 bases). The germline V and J ends were trimmed by 3 bases and 4 bases, with 8 bases remaining between them. The germline CDR1 and CDR2 sequences are SQVTM and ANQGSEA. This CDR3 has 12 residues.

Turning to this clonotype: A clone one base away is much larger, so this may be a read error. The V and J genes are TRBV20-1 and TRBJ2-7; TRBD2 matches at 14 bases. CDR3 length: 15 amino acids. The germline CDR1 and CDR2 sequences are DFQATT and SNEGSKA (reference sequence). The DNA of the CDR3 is TGCACTGCTGGGGGACTAGCGGGGGAAGGTTACGAGCAGTACTTC. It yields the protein CTAGGLAGEGYEQYF.

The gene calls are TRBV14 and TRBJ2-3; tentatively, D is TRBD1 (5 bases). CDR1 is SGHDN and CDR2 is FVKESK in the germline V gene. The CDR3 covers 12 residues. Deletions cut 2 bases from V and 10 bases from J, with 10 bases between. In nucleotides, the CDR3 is TGTGCCAGCAGCCAATACAGGACCTCGCAGTATTTT. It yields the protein CASSQYRTSQYF.

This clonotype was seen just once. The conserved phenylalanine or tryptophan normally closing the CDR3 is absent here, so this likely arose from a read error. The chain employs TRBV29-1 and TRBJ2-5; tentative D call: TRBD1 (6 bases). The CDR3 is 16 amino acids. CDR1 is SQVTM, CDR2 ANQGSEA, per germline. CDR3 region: CSAKPYLQTGQETQYY. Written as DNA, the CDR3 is TGTAGTGCTAAGCCCTACCTCCAGACAGGTCAAGAGACCCAGTACTAC.

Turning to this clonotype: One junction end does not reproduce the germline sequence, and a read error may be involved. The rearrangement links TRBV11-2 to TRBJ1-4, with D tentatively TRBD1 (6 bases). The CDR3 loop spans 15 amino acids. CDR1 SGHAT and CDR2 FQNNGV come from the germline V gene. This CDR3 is CASSISGTSNEKLLF. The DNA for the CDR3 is TGTGCCAGTAGCATAAGTGGGACAAGTAATGAAAAACTGTTATTT.

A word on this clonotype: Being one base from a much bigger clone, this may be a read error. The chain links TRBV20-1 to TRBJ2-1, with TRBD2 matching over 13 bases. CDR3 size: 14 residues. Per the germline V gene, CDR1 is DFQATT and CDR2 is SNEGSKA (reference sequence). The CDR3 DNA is TGCAGCGCGAAAGGACTAGCGGGAGTCAATGAGCAGTTATTC. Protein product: CSAKGLAGVNEQLF.

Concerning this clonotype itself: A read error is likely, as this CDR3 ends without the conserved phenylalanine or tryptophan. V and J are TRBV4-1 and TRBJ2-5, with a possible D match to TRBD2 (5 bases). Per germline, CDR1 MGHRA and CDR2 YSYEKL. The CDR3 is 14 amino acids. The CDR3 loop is CDSSQQRRQETQYI. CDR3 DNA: TGCGACAGCAGCCAACAGCGGAGACAAGAGACCCAGTACATC.

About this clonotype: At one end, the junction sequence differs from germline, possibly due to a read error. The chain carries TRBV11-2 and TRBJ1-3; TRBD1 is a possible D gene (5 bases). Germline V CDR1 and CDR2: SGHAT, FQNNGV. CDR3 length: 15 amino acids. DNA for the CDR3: TGTGCCAGCAGCTCTAGCTGGGGCTCTGAAAACTCCATATATTTT. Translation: CASSSSWGSENSIYF.

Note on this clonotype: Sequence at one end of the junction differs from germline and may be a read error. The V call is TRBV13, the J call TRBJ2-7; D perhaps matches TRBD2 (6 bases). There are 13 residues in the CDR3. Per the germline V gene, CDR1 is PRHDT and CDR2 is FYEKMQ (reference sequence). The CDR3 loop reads CASSTTTGDELNF. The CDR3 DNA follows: TGTGCCAGCAGCACAACCACGGGGGACGAGCTGAACTTC. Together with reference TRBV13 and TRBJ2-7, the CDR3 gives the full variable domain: AAGVIQSPRHLIKEKRETATLKCYPIPRHDTVYWYQQGPGQDPQFLISFYEKMQSDKGSIPDRFSAQQFSDYHSELNMSSLELGDSALYFCASSTTTGDELNFGPGTRLTVT.

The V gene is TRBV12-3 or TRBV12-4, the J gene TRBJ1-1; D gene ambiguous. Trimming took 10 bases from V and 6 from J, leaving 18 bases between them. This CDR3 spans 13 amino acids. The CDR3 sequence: CAITVDSHAEAFF. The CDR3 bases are TGTGCCATCACGGTTGATTCGCACGCTGAAGCTTTCTTT.

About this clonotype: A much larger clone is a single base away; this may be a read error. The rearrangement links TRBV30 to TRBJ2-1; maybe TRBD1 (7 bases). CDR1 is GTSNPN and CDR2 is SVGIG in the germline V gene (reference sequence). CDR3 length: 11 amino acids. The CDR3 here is CVWGPGGEQFF. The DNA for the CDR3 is TGTGTCTGGGGGCCAGGGGGGGAGCAGTTCTTC.

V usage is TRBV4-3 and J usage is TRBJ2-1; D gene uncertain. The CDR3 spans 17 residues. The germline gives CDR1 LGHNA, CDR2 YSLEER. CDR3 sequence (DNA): TGCTTCAGCAGCCAAGACCCAGCGAGAGCTGAATACAATGAGCAGTTCTTC. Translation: CFSSQDPARAEYNEQFF.

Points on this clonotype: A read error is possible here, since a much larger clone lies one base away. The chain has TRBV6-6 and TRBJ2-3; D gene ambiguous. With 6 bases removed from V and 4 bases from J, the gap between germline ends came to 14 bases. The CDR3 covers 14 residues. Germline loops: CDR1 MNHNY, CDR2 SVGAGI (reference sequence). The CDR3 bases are TGTGCCAGCAGCCTATGTAGTGAGGCAGATACGCAGTATTTT. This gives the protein CASSLCSEADTQYF.

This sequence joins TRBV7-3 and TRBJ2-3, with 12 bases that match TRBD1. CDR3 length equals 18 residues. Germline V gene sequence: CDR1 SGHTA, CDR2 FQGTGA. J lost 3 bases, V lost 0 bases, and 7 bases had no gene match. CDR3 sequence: CASSLTRGTGGETDTQYF. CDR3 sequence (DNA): TGTGCCAGCAGCTTAACAAGGGGGACAGGGGGCGAGACAGATACGCAGTATTTT.

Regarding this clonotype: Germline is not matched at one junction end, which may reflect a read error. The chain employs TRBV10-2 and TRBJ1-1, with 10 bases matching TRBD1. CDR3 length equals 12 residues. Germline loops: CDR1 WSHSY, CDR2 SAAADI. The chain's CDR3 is CANRDRGAKAFF. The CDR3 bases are TGTGCCAACAGGGACAGGGGCGCTAAAGCTTTCTTT.

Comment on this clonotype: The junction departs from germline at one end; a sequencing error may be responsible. DNA of the CDR3: TGTGCCAGCAGCTTAGCGCAGAGCAGGGAAGCGTTTAGCGGGGAGCTGTATTTT. Translating gives CASSLAQSREAFSGELYF. V usage is TRBV7-8 and J usage is TRBJ2-2, with 8 bases that match TRBD2. Looked up from germline, CDR1 is SGHVS and CDR2 is FQNEAQ. This CDR3 has 18 residues. Full variable domain (outside the CDR3, taken from reference TRBV7-8 and TRBJ2-2): GAGVSQSPRYKVAKRGQDVALRCDPISGHVSLFWYQQALGQGPEFLTYFQNEAQLDKSGLPSDRFFAERPEGSVSTLKIQRTQQEDSAVYLCASSLAQSREAFSGELYFGEGSRLTVL.

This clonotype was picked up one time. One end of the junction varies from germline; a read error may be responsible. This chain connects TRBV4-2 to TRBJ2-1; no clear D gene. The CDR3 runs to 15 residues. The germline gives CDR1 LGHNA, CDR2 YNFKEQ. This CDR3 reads CASIQGSPHYNEQFF. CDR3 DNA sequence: TGTGCCAGCATCCAAGGATCCCCTCATTACAATGAGCAATTCTTC.

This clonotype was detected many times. CDR3 residues: CASRTSAPPTDTQYF. The CDR3 DNA reads as TGTGCCAGCAGGACTAGCGCCCCCCCCACAGATACGCAGTATTTT. The rearrangement links TRBV28 to TRBJ2-3, with 8 bases fitting TRBD2. CDR1 is MDHEN, CDR2 SYDVKM, per germline. This CDR3 contains 15 residues. Trimming took 6 bases from V and 2 from J; bases not matched to a gene: 7.

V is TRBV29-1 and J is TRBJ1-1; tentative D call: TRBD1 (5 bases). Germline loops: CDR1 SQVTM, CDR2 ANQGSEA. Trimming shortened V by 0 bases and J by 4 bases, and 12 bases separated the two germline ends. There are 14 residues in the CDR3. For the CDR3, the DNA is TGCAGCGTTGAAGAGGGGACTGTTGGCACTGAAGCTTTCTTT. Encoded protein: CSVEEGTVGTEAFF.

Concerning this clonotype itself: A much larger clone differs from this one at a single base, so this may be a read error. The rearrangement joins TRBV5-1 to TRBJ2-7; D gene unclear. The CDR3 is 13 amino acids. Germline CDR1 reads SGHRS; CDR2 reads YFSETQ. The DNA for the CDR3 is TGCACCAGCAGCTTGATTTACTCCAGCGAGCAGTACTTC. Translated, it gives CTSSLIYSSEQYF. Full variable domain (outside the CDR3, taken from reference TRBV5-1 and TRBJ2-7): KAGVTQTPRYLIKTRGQQVTLSCSPISGHRSVSWYQQTPGQGLQFLFEYFSETQRNKGNFPGRFSGRQFSNSRSEMNVSTLELGDSALYLCTSSLIYSSEQYFGPGTRLTVT.